This TCR beta chain was sequenced for a study of blood T cell repertoires in COVID-19. For the study at large: T cells, B-cell-depleted T cells, or PBMCs provided the cDNA or gDNA that served as material.

J was trimmed by 2 bases and V by 5 bases; bases with no gene match: 8. The CDR3 totals 15 residues. Germline V gives CDR1 MNHEY, CDR2 SMNVEV (reference sequence). Per the original data handling: Amplifying reference gene primers gave estimates of nucleated cell counts. Using immunoSEQ multiplex PCR, the repertoire was profiled, and TCRdb retains in-frame clones only, with some absent. V, J and clone size are taken as reported in that table, and D and trimming were inferred from the DNA itself. This sample has a few hundred thousand clones, with roughly 81% found just once. The V call is TRBV27, the J call TRBJ2-7, with 8 bases matching TRBD1. The sequenced material came from peripheral blood. This clonotype was obtained from a man in his forties or fifties who had recovered from COVID-19. CDR3 sequence: CASSIPGQATYEQYF. The CDR3 coding sequence is TGTGCCAGCAGTATCCCGGGACAGGCTACCTACGAGCAGTACTTC.